This record concerns one T cell receptor beta chain sequence. No antigen is known for it. Described time point: week 11, during vaccination. It was 300 ug of mutant IDH1 20-mer peptide that made up each vaccine dose, given with topical imiquimod. TCRdb keeps only in-frame clones here, not all; method: immunoSEQ multiplex PCR. The sample records some 60,000 clones, under 85% being singletons. This specimen belongs to a study of a mutant IDH1 vaccine in newly diagnosed glioma. About the study: Radiotherapy alone preceded vaccination by 4-6 weeks; alternatively, vaccination started with temozolomide cycles. Patients' prior therapy spanned radiotherapy, temozolomide, or both; most underwent both. Sex among treated patients split 62.5% male, roughly 38% female; mean age was around 40 years. Regarding the study as a whole: Immune responses induced by the vaccine were seen in less than 95% of patients, spanning multiple MHC alleles.

This CDR3 is 16 amino acids long. V dropped 1 base and J dropped 6; count of bases not matched to a gene: 3. Germline-derived CDR1 and CDR2 are MNHNY and SVGAGI (reference sequence). The clonotype originates from a man aged 25 to 40 with glioma. V is TRBV6-6 and J is TRBJ2-2; 12 bases map to TRBD1. Here the sequenced sample was PBMCs, taken from a glioma patient whose treatment included an IDH1 peptide vaccine. The CDR3: CASSYWGTGGSGELFF. CDR3 in DNA: TGTGCCAGCAGTTACTGGGGGACAGGGGGCTCCGGGGAGCTGTTTTTT.